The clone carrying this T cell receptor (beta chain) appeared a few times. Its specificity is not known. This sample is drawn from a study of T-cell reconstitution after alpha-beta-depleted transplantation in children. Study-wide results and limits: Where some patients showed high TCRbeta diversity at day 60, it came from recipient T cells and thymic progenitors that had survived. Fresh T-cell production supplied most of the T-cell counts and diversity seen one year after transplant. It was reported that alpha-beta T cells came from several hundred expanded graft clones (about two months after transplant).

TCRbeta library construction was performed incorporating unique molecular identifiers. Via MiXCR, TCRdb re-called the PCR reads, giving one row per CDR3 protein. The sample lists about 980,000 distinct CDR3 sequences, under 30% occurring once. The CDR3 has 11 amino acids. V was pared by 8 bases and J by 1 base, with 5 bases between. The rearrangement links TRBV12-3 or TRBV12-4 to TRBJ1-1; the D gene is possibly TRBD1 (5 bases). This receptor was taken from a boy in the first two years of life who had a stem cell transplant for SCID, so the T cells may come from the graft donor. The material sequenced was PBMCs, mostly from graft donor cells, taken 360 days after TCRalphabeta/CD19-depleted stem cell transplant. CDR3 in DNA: TGTGCCAGCGGGACGAACACTGAAGCTTTCTTT. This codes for CASGTNTEAFF.